This T cell receptor beta chain was identified in a study of response to subunit inactivated influenza vaccine. TCRdb independently ran MiXCR on the RT-PCR reads; one entry per CDR3 protein. The sample lists 600,000 to 850,000 distinct CDR3 sequences; 12% to 15% were seen once. Findings and caveats of the study: The authors put forward the suggestion that each seasonal influenza vaccination may bring in only a limited number of new T cells.

CDR3 length equals 15 residues. V lost 3 bases, J lost 5 bases, and 5 bases stayed unmatched. Germline V gene lookup returns CDR1 MDHEN and CDR2 SYDVKM. In regard to this clonotype: Antigen unknown.

The chain recombines TRBV28 with TRBJ2-1, with TRBD1 matching over 9 bases. Material: PBMCs from blood, obtained around 15 days before vaccination. This receptor was obtained from a middle-aged man who received an inactivated influenza vaccine. The CDR3 sequence is CASSLPGQGHNEQFF. The CDR3 nucleotides read TGTGCCAGCAGTTTGCCGGGACAGGGCCACAATGAGCAGTTCTTC.